The clone carrying this TCR beta chain was observed a few times. Its matching antigen is unknown. This entry is derived from a study of cytomegalovirus exposure and HLA in healthy donors. General study findings and limits: Reported results showed that the classifier diagnosed cytomegalovirus status with high specificity and sensitivity.

V lost 9 bases to trimming and J lost 4 bases; unmatched junction nucleotides: 8. The CDR3 length is 14 residues. The V gene's germline CDR1 is WSHSY and CDR2 SAAADI. Vbeta (60) and Jbeta (13) primers were used in the PCR. Here immunoSEQ multiplex PCR was the method, and the copy in TCRdb shows in-frame clones only, minus some. The sample carries about 160,000 clones, 82% recorded once. This chain connects TRBV10-2 to TRBJ2-1; 8 nucleotides match TRBD2. This TCR derives from a girl under 18 in good health and CMV-seropositive. The sequencing input was PBMCs. CDR3 bases: TGCGCCAGTCAGAGCGGGGGAGCATACAATGAGCAGTTCTTC. Protein: CASQSGGAYNEQFF.